The sequence of this T cell receptor beta chain was determined in a study of T cells in localized non-small cell lung cancer. As to this clone: Its specificity is not known.

CDR3 length: 14 residues. V was pared by 2 bases and J by 10 bases, with 18 bases between. Looked up from germline, CDR1 is SGDLS and CDR2 is YYNGEE. The repertoire was sequenced with immunoSEQ multiplex PCR; TCRdb's copy has only in-frame clones and lacks some. The sample records about 23,000 clones, 88% being singletons. The study's findings and limits: Because only a single region of the tumor was sequenced, heterogeneity remains possible. Patients showing higher blood T cell density tended to see longer overall survival. Adjacent lung tissue had a median about 57 of the top 100 clones found in the tumor.

The V call is TRBV9, the J call TRBJ1-1; D is uncertain. The sample here was peripheral blood mononuclear cells, taken before any cancer treatment. The sequence derives from a woman between 40 and 69 years old with stage III lung adenocarcinoma. Written as DNA, the CDR3 is TGTGCCAGCAGCGTTCACACAGCGCCAGGTGGAGCTTTCTTT. Its protein is CASSVHTAPGGAFF.